The entry that follows covers one TCR beta chain sequence. No antigen is known for it. Sequencing of TCR beta drew on CD8+ and CD4+ T cells from blood. TEMRA cells were FACS-enriched and CD8+ and CD4+ T cells negatively isolated. This CDR3 contains 17 residues. V was pared by 0 bases and J by 3 bases, with 17 bases between. Germline-derived CDR1 and CDR2 are SGHDN and FVKESK. It was with random hexamers that roughly 0.5 to 1 ug RNA was reverse transcribed. Multiplex immunoSEQ PCR targeted 54 Vbeta and 13 Jbeta TCR beta segments. TCRdb fed the immunoSEQ multiplex PCR reads into MiXCR, producing one record per CDR3 protein. The sample has about 52,000 distinct CDR3 sequences, roughly 93% seen once. This sample was taken from a study of CD8 T cells in Susac syndrome. Points from the study as a whole: As the study acknowledged, the number of individuals who were part of its TCR sequencing and HLA analysis was relatively small.

V gene TRBV14 combines with J gene TRBJ1-1, with a tentative D call TRBD1 (5 bases). The TCR was taken from a human donor with multiple sclerosis. The sample comprised CD8+ T cells from PBMCs. The CDR3 DNA reads as TGTGCCAGCAGCCAAGATTGGGAGGGGCAGGGATACACTGAAGCTTTCTTT. Its translation: CASSQDWEGQGYTEAFF.